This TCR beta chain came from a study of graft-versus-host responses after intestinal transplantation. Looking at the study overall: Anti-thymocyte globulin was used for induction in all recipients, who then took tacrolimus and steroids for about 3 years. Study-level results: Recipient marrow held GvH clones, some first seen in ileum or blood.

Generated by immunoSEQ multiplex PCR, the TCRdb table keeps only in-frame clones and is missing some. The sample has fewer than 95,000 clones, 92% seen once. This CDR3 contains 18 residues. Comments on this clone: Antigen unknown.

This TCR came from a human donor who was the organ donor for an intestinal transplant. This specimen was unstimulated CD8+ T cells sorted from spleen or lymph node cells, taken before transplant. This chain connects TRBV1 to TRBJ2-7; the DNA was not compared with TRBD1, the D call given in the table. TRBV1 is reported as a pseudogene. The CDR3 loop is CTSSPERSRDRNSYEQYF. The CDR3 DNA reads TGCACCAGCAGCCCCGAAAGGAGTCGGGACAGGAACTCCTACGAGCAGTACTTC.